This TCR beta chain was captured in a study of cytomegalovirus exposure and HLA in healthy donors. Points from the study as a whole: Most TCR beta V segments were productive about 87% or about 30% of the time in an earlier analysis. The study recorded 150 to 200 TCR beta chains that were cytomegalovirus-associated.

This clone has just a few counts. No antigen is known for it. The PCR employed 60 Vbeta primers together with 13 Jbeta primers. The protocol was immunoSEQ multiplex PCR, while the TCRdb copy is restricted to in-frame clones and leaves out a portion. The table lists roughly 130,000 clones, about 79% of them singletons. The V gene end was trimmed by 4 bases and the J gene end by 4 bases; junction bases not matched to a gene: 0. This CDR3 spans 13 amino acids. Germline lookup yields CDR1 MNHEY and CDR2 SMNVEV (reference sequence). The receptor was isolated from a man aged 45 to 65 in good health and CMV-seronegative. The sample comprised PBMCs. The genes are TRBV27 and TRBJ1-5; 8 nucleotides align to TRBD1. The CDR3 protein is CASSWDRNQPQHF. For the CDR3, the DNA is TGTGCCAGCAGTTGGGACAGGAATCAGCCCCAGCATTTT.